Here is one TCR beta chain with its context. This clonotype came up a few times. The antigen it binds to is not known. Per-base qualities were not stored, and no clone one base away is much larger. The library was built by means of PCR. Reads for this sample came from an Illumina HiSeq 2500. Molecular barcoding was employed in the preparation of TCR libraries, with unique molecular identifiers being used to normalize TCRbeta repertoire quantification. The public reads were reprocessed in TCRdb via fastp at Q25 and MiXCR, keeping in-frame beta chains. Merged by CDR3 protein, the rows form single entries marked with the most common genes and DNA. Counted in this sample were hundreds of thousands of distinct CDR3 sequences; 13% of them appeared once. In total, the top ten clones hold 2.2% of the sample. This specimen's treatment or condition label, per the study, means: allogeneic hematopoietic cell transplantation with graft depleted of TCRalphabeta T cells and CD19 B cells. The transplant recipients were children given TCRalphabeta/CD19-depleted allogeneic hematopoietic cell grafts.

The data belong to a study of T-cell reconstitution after alpha-beta-depleted transplantation in children (dated by TCRdb to 2016 to 2018). Concerning the study at large: Using TCR repertoire profiling, the study followed T-cell immune reconstitution in a quantitative way in children after TCRalphabeta/CD19-depleted allogeneic hematopoietic cell transplantation.

Overall study outcomes, separate from this receptor: Over subsequent months, a decline in hyperexpanded clone frequencies was noted, and after one year, T-cell counts and TCRbeta diversity were mostly ascribed to newly produced T cells. In some patients, the high TCRbeta diversity seen at day 60 was put down to recipient T cells and intrathymic progenitors that had survived conditioning. Apparently early alphabetaT-cell count recovery about two months after transplant reportedly relied on only several hundred rapidly expanded clones derived from non-depleted graft cells.

Measured from the cysteine to the phenylalanine, the CDR3 is 17 residues long. The entry retains the CDR3 DNA only, 51 bases that are in frame from base 1. Via the germline V gene, CDR1 is SQVTM and CDR2 ANQGSEA. Here V drops 3 bases and J drops 0 bases, and the junction holds 10 bases not matched to any gene. The sequenced sample was PBMCs, mostly from graft donor cells, obtained 360 days after TCRalphabeta/CD19-depleted stem cell transplant. The TCR originated in a male patient under 18 who had a stem cell transplant for acute myeloid leukemia, so the T cells may come from the graft donor. The chain employs TRBV29-1 and TRBJ2-4, with TRBD1 identical over 8 junction bases. The CDR3 loop reads CSVETGATLLAKNIQYF. In nucleotide form, the sequence is TGCAGCGTTGAGACAGGGGCTACACTCCTAGCCAAAAACATTCAGTACTTC.